A selection of T cell receptor beta chains follows, all from one sample in a study of blood T cell repertoires in COVID-19. Profiling relied on immunoSEQ multiplex PCR, and the TCRdb table lists in-frame clones only, not all of them. The sample has 150,000 to 170,000 clones; about 80% are singletons. The sample was PBMCs or T cells enriched from blood (not recorded which). The receptors come from a man aged 45-65 years who had recovered from COVID-19. Each CDR3 is given with its conserved first and last residue. A D gene is named only where the DNA matches it firmly. Only part of the rows carry a size: once, few, many, or a class if the clone is expanded.

d_call j_call clone_size v_call cdr3_nt cdr3_aa
TRBD1 TRBJ2-5 few TRBV5-6 TGTGCCAGCAGTCCCCTTCCAGGGACAGGGGAAGAGACCCAGTACTTC CASSPLPGTGEETQYF
TRBD1 TRBJ1-1 NA TRBV19 TGTGCCAGTAGTATGCAGGGGGTCGGCACTGAAGCTTTCTTT CASSMQGVGTEAFF
TRBD1 TRBJ1-4 NA TRBV19 TGTGCCAGTAGCGCAGGGGACAGTACCGAAAAACTGTTTTTT CASSAGDSTEKLFF
NA TRBJ2-3 NA TRBV5-8 TGTGCCAGCAGCCTGGACGGACACACAGATACGCAGTATTTT CASSLDGHTDTQYF
NA TRBJ1-1 NA TRBV25-1 TGTGCCAGCAGTGAGGGGGGGTTGACTGAAGCTTTCTTT CASSEGGLTEAFF
NA TRBJ1-2 NA TRBV27 TGTGCCAGCAGTCCCTTAGGGGGGGCGAGCTTGAACTATGGCTACACCTTC CASSPLGGASLNYGYTF
TRBD1 TRBJ1-2 NA TRBV9 TGTGCCAGCAGCGTAGTCGGACAGGGGCGGGATGGCTACACCTTC CASSVVGQGRDGYTF
TRBD2 TRBJ2-3 NA TRBV25-1 TGTGCCAGCAGTGAAGTAGCGGGGGGCACGCAGTATTTT CASSEVAGGTQYF
TRBD1 TRBJ2-7 NA TRBV12-3/TRBV12-4 TGTGCCAGCACCCGGACAGGGACTGGCGAGCAGTACTTC CASTRTGTGEQYF
TRBD1 TRBJ1-6 NA TRBV20-1 TGCAGTGCTAGTGAAGGGACAGGGGATCATTCACCCCTCCACTTT CSASEGTGDHSPLHF
NA TRBJ2-1 NA TRBV12-5 TGTGCTTGGGGTCCCCCCGCGACTAGGGGGGGGGCCCCCTACAATGAGCAGTTCTTC CAWGPPATRGGAPYNEQFF
NA TRBJ1-2 NA TRBV7-3 TGTGCCAGCAGCCCAGACAAAAACTATGGCTACACCTTC CASSPDKNYGYTF
NA TRBJ1-4 once TRBV18 TGTGCCAGCTCACCAGGGGGCGCAACTAATGAAAAACTGTTTTTT CASSPGGATNEKLFF
TRBD1 TRBJ1-2 NA TRBV15 TGTGCCACCAGCAGAGATTGGGGACAGGCTCCTAGCTATGGCTACACCTTC CATSRDWGQAPSYGYTF
TRBD2 TRBJ2-1 NA TRBV11-3 TGTGCCAGCAGTTCTGGGAGTGGGCTAGCGGGTACAAATGAGCAGTTCTTC CASSSGSGLAGTNEQFF
NA TRBJ1-1 once TRBV7-3 TGTGCCAGCAGCCGCGGTTCGAACACTGAAGCTTTCTTT CASSRGSNTEAFF
TRBD1 TRBJ1-5 NA TRBV30 TGTGCCTGGAGTAGGGGACAGGGTAATCAGCCCCAGCATTTT CAWSRGQGNQPQHF
TRBD2 TRBJ2-1 NA TRBV4-2 TGTGCCAGCAGCCAAGAACTTGGGAGCGGGGGGCCCTATATATCAACTGAGCAGTTCTTC CASSQELGSGGPYISTEQFF
NA TRBJ2-1 NA TRBV5-1 TGCGCCAGCAGCTTGGCCGGGGTACGCTACAATGAGCAGTTCTTC CASSLAGVRYNEQFF
NA TRBJ2-3 NA TRBV9 TGTGCCAGCAGCGTAGTAGGCACAGATACGCAGTATTTT CASSVVGTDTQYF
NA TRBJ2-7 NA TRBV6-5 TGTGCCAGCAGTTACGGTCGGGGGGCTCTCTACGAGCAGTACTTC CASSYGRGALYEQYF
NA TRBJ2-7 NA TRBV10-1 TGCGCCAGCAGACACGGGGAAGACTCCTCCTACGAGCAGTACTTC CASRHGEDSSYEQYF
TRBD2 TRBJ2-1 NA TRBV7-8 TGTGCCAGCAGCTGGACTAGCGGGGTCAATGAGCAGTTCTTC CASSWTSGVNEQFF
TRBD2 TRBJ2-1 NA TRBV5-1 TGCGCCAGCAGCTTCGCGGGGGGCCGAGGTGAGCAGTTCTTC CASSFAGGRGEQFF
TRBD2 TRBJ2-1 NA TRBV5-4 TGTGCCAGCAGCCGCGGGGGGGCCCGCTACAATGAGCAGTTCTTC CASSRGGARYNEQFF
NA TRBJ1-2 NA TRBV6-5 TGTGCCAGCAGCTCCTCGGGGGGGCTCTATGGCTACACCTTC CASSSSGGLYGYTF
NA TRBJ2-2 once TRBV10-3 TGTGCCATCAGGGTCGAAGCCGGTCGGGGCACCGGGGAGCTGTTTTTT CAIRVEAGRGTGELFF